These 22 T cell receptor beta chains came from one sample sequenced in a study of blood T cell repertoires in COVID-19. Sequenced by immunoSEQ multiplex PCR; TCRdb stores in-frame clones only, minus some. The table shows approximately 55,000 clones, with about 80% occurring only once. Sequenced: peripheral blood. The receptors originated from a man aged 30 to 39 with COVID-19, enrolled during active disease.

The genes are TRBV2 and TRBJ2-3, with 8 bases that match TRBD2. The CDR3 has 15 amino acids. The V gene end was trimmed by 6 bases and the J gene end by 3 bases; junction bases not matched to a gene: 8. Germline loops: CDR1 SNHLY, CDR2 FYNNEI. CDR3 sequence reads: CASSDRLARTDTQYF. The DNA of the CDR3 is TGTGCCAGCAGCGACCGACTAGCGCGAACAGATACGCAGTATTTT. The full variable domain, in which reference TRBV2 and TRBJ2-3 provide the parts outside the CDR3, is EPEVTQTPSHQVTQMGQEVILRCVPISNHLYFYWYRQILGQKVEFLVSFYNNEISEKSEIFDDQFSVERPDGSNFTLKIRSTKLEDSAMYFCASSDRLARTDTQYFGPGTRLTVL.

The table lists this clone with a count of one. This sequence joins TRBV19 and TRBJ2-2, with 7 bases fitting TRBD1. The J segment lost 10 bases and the V segment lost 2 bases, leaving 7 bases of the junction unmatched. The CDR3 is 14 residues long. The germline V gene has CDR1 LNHDA and CDR2 SQIVND (reference sequence). The CDR3 coding sequence is TGTGCCAGTAGTATAACAGGGGAATTAGTGGAGCTGTTTTTT. Its protein is CASSITGELVELFF.

The chain recombines TRBV3-1 (or the pseudogene TRBV3-2) with TRBJ2-7; D is uncertain. Germline CDR1 reads LGHDT; CDR2 reads YNNKEL (reference sequence). Trimming took off 3 bases at V and 2 bases at J, with 11 bases between the two ends. The CDR3 runs to 14 residues. DNA of the CDR3: TGTGCCAGCAGCCATAATACAGCAGCCTACGAGCAGTACTTC. This gives the protein CASSHNTAAYEQYF.

The chain has TRBV7-9 and TRBJ2-3; 13 nucleotides align to TRBD2. Germline V gene lookup returns CDR1 SEHNR and CDR2 FQNEAQ (reference sequence). Unmatched junction bases numbered 9, after V lost 2 bases and J lost 1 base. This CDR3 is 19 amino acids long. This chain's CDR3 is CASSLWTSGSSAGTDTQYF. CDR3 coding DNA: TGTGCCAGCAGCTTATGGACTAGCGGGAGTTCGGCTGGCACAGATACGCAGTATTTT.

Points on this clone: The same CDR3 arises from other DNA sequences in this sample as well. The V and J genes are TRBV19 and TRBJ1-5; the match to TRBD1 covers 8 bases. V lost 5 bases, J lost 5 bases, and 8 bases stayed unmatched. The CDR3 consists of 15 residues. Looked up from germline, CDR1 is LNHDA and CDR2 is SQIVND (reference sequence). DNA of the CDR3: TGTGCCAGTAGTCCGCCTACAGGGGGGGATCAGCCCCAGCATTTT. Translating it yields CASSPPTGGDQPQHF.

This clone occurred a few times. The chain uses TRBV2 and TRBJ1-2; maybe TRBD1 (5 bases). The CDR3 runs 15 residues. From germline, CDR1 is SNHLY and CDR2 FYNNEI. The V end lost 2 bases, the J end lost 4 bases, and 14 bases lay between the germline ends. CDR3 residues: CASSETNRIGYGYTF. The CDR3 bases are TGTGCCAGCAGTGAAACAAACAGGATCGGCTATGGCTACACCTTC.

V is TRBV30 and J is TRBJ1-1; D is unresolved. Germline CDR1 reads GTSNPN; CDR2 reads SVGIG (reference sequence). The CDR3 is 12 amino acids. V lost 4 bases and J lost 11, with 17 bases in between. CDR3 DNA sequence: TGTGCCTGGATGTTAGATCCCCTGCGGGCTTTCTTT. The encoded protein is CAWMLDPLRAFF.

The V and J genes are TRBV4-2 and TRBJ1-2; 9 bases align to TRBD1. CDR3 length equals 16 residues. Germline V gene sequence: CDR1 LGHNA, CDR2 YNFKEQ. The ends lost 0 bases at V and 3 bases at J; junction bases unmatched: 5. The CDR3, as DNA: TGTGCCAGCAGCCAAGATTTTGGGGACAGGGACTATGGCTACACCTTC. It specifies CASSQDFGDRDYGYTF.

The chain carries TRBV11-3 and TRBJ2-1; 8 bases align to TRBD2. CDR3 length: 16 residues. Germline CDR1 and CDR2: SGHNT and YENEEA. The trim removed 3 bases at V and 4 bases at J, leaving 8 bases unmatched. In DNA, the CDR3 is TGTGCCAGCAGCTTCCCCTCAGCGGGAGAGTACAATGAGCAGTTCTTC. Amino acid sequence: CASSFPSAGEYNEQFF.

The rearrangement uses TRBV19 and TRBJ2-4, with D possibly matching TRBD1 (7 bases). The CDR3 has 16 residues. The germline V gene has CDR1 LNHDA and CDR2 SQIVND (reference sequence). Trimming pared 6 bases from V and 0 bases from J, leaving 15 bases between. CDR3 sequence (DNA): TGTGCCAGTAGACGCGGGACAGACATAGCCAAAAACATTCAGTACTTC. Amino acids: CASRRGTDIAKNIQYF.

The chain is built from TRBV7-2 and TRBJ1-6; 10 bases are a match to TRBD1. CDR1 and CDR2 from the germline V gene are SGHTA and FQGNSA. V lost 7 bases and J lost 9; bases outside the gene matches: 3. CDR3 length: 13 amino acids. The CDR3 spells CASIRDRGSPLHF. In nucleotides, the CDR3 is TGTGCCAGCATCAGGGACAGGGGTTCACCCCTCCACTTT.

The chain recombines TRBV30 with TRBJ2-3; 11 bases match TRBD1. The germline V gene encodes CDR1 GTSNPN and CDR2 SVGIG (reference sequence). V gave up 3 bases and J gave up 0 bases; unmatched junction bases: 5. This CDR3 is built from 16 residues. The CDR3 coding sequence is TGTGCCTGGAGGCCAGGACAGGGGGCTAGCACAGATACGCAGTATTTT. Encoded protein: CAWRPGQGASTDTQYF. Supplemented by reference TRBV30 and TRBJ2-3, the full variable domain reads SQTIHQWPATLVQPVGSPLSLECTVEGTSNPNLYWYRQAAGRGLQLLFYSVGIGQISSEVPQNLSASRPQDRQFILSSKKLLLSDSGFYLCAWRPGQGASTDTQYFGPGTRLTVL.

The V gene is TRBV27, the J gene TRBJ2-1; no firm D call. This CDR3 has 16 amino acids. V gave up 0 bases and J gave up 4 bases, with 13 bases separating them. Germline V gene sequence: CDR1 MNHEY, CDR2 SMNVEV (reference sequence). The CDR3 DNA reads as TGTGCCAGCAGTTTATCTACCGGTCTAGATTACAATGAGCAGTTCTTC. Translating it yields CASSLSTGLDYNEQFF.

This chain uses TRBV25-1 with TRBJ2-3; 12 bases are shared with TRBD2. The CDR3 sequence is 17 residues long. Germline V gene data show CDR1 as MGHDK and CDR2 as SYGVNS. V gave up 1 base and J gave up 3 bases; unmatched junction bases: 5. The CDR3 region is CASSEFSLAGGTDTQYF. The CDR3 coding sequence is TGTGCCAGCAGTGAATTTTCCCTAGCGGGGGGGACAGATACGCAGTATTTT.

The sample holds one count of this clone. The J gene is TRBJ2-5, the V gene TRBV5-1; tentative D call: TRBD2 (6 bases). In germline, CDR1 is SGHRS, CDR2 YFSETQ. This CDR3 comprises 14 residues. The germline V and J ends were trimmed by 4 bases and 2 bases, with 12 bases remaining between them. The chain's CDR3 is CASSLSGVQETQYF. As DNA, the CDR3 is TGCGCCAGCAGCCTTAGCGGAGTTCAAGAGACCCAGTACTTC.

The chain couples TRBV14 to TRBJ2-5, with 8 nucleotides matching TRBD2. The J call may not be correct, given that the DNA end is closer to TRBJ2-7. Germline CDR1 is SGHDN and CDR2 is FVKESK. CDR3 length equals 16 residues. CDR3 in DNA: TGTGCCAGCAGCCGCCGAGCGGGGGAACCCTCCTACGAGCAGTACTTC. It encodes CASSRRAGEPSYEQYF.

The rearrangement links TRBV25-1 to TRBJ2-5; 9 bases are a match to TRBD1. Germline values: CDR1 MGHDK, CDR2 SYGVNS. J was trimmed by 4 bases and V by 4 bases; bases with no gene match: 7. This CDR3 has 15 amino acids. The CDR3 sequence is CASSGHRGRGETQYF. In nucleotides, the CDR3 is TGTGCCAGCAGTGGACACAGGGGGCGTGGAGAGACCCAGTACTTC. The full variable domain, completed using reference TRBV25-1 and TRBJ2-5, is EADIYQTPRYLVIGTGKKITLECSQTMGHDKMYWYQQDPGMELHLIHYSYGVNSTEKGDLSSESTVSRIRTEHFPLTLESARPSHTSQYLCASSGHRGRGETQYFGPGTRLLVL.

The CDR3 DNA is TGTGCCAGCAGCTTAGGAGGCGCGGAGACCCAGTACTTC. Amino acid sequence: CASSLGGAETQYF. The chain combines TRBV11-3 with TRBJ2-5; D is ambiguous. Between the trimmed V and J ends, which lost 1 base and 5 bases, there was a span of 8 bases. CDR3 size: 13 residues. The germline V gene has CDR1 SGHNT and CDR2 YENEEA.

The sample holds a few counts of this clone. The chain links TRBV6-5 to TRBJ2-4, with TRBD1 as a possible D gene (6 bases). This CDR3 has 15 residues. The germline V gene has CDR1 MNHEY and CDR2 SVGAGI. V shed 2 bases and J shed 0 bases, with 8 bases lying between them. The CDR3 protein is CASSYGTTAKNIQYF. The CDR3 DNA follows: TGTGCCAGCAGTTACGGGACAACAGCCAAAAACATTCAGTACTTC.

The rearrangement joins TRBV4-1 to TRBJ1-2; the D gene is possibly TRBD1 (6 bases). The V gene's germline CDR1 is MGHRA and CDR2 YSYEKL. The CDR3 is 16 residues long. Trimming pared 0 bases from V and 0 bases from J, leaving 11 bases between. The CDR3 reads CASSQESRGPNYGYTF. In DNA, the CDR3 is TGCGCCAGCAGCCAAGAATCCAGGGGACCTAACTATGGCTACACCTTC.

The V call is TRBV30, the J call TRBJ1-5, with D unresolved. Per germline, CDR1 GTSNPN and CDR2 SVGIG (reference sequence). The V end was cut by 1 base, the J end by 2 bases, with 9 bases between. CDR3 length: 14 amino acids. DNA of the CDR3: TGTGCCTGGAGTGCCCGGGAGGGCAATCAGCCCCAGCATTTT. It encodes CAWSAREGNQPQHF.

The genes are TRBV7-9 and TRBJ2-3, with TRBD2 matching 7 bases. CDR3 size: 14 residues. Germline CDR1 is SEHNR and CDR2 is FQNEAQ (reference sequence). Trimming cost V 6 bases and J 3 bases; bases outside gene matches: 6. The CDR3 DNA follows: TGTGCCAGCAGGTATGCAGCGGGGACAGATACGCAGTATTTT. It encodes CASRYAAGTDTQYF.